This TCR beta chain was recorded in a study of blood T cells in healthy people across ages. The V gene lost 3 bases and the J gene lost 0 bases, with 15 bases spanning the gap. There are 16 residues in the CDR3. CDR1 is DFQATT, CDR2 SNEGSKA, per germline (reference sequence). With a J-beta primer mix and a sample-barcoded 5' primer, a second PCR ran about 7 to 12 cycles. Samples each returned at least 2.5 million CDR3-containing paired-end reads. Each CDR3 protein gets one entry after TCRdb re-called the 5' RACE reads with MiXCR. The sample contains hundreds of thousands of distinct CDR3 sequences, less than 35% of which appear only once. Total RNA extracted from each sample amounted to at least 5 micrograms.

The chain joins TRBV20-1 to TRBJ1-5, with unresolved D. The sequence came from a woman older than 75 in good health. Sequenced sample: blood. CDR3 bases: TGCAGTGCTAGTGGGCAGGTCGAACGTAGCAATCAGCCCCAGCATTTT. It specifies CSASGQVERSNQPQHF.